Described below is a single T cell receptor (beta chain) sequence and its context. Its specificity is not known. Per germline, CDR1 MNHEY and CDR2 SMNVEV (reference sequence). CDR3 length: 13 residues. With 6 bases clipped from V and 14 bases from J, the junction kept 11 bases outside the gene matches. It was with 60 Vbeta and 13 Jbeta primers that the PCR ran. TCRdb's copy holds only in-frame clones and misses some; the assay was immunoSEQ multiplex PCR. This sample has some 130,000 clones, with roughly four fifths found just once. This specimen comes from a study of cytomegalovirus exposure and HLA in healthy donors. Regarding the study as a whole: Later analysis associated a missense DCLRE1C variant with TCR beta V- and J-gene trimming.

This chain links TRBV27 with TRBJ2-3, with 10 bases matching TRBD1. The clonotype originates from a woman aged 40 to 50 in good health and CMV-seronegative. The sequenced sample consisted of PBMCs. CDR3 DNA sequence: TGTGCCAGCAGAAGAACCGGGACAGGGGCCTGGTATTTT. It specifies CASRRTGTGAWYF.